This is a list of T cell receptor beta chains from one sample in a study of T cell responses to AZD1222 COVID-19 vaccine. The protocol was immunoSEQ multiplex PCR, while the TCRdb copy is restricted to in-frame clones and leaves out a portion. The table includes more than 80,000 clones, roughly 90% detected once. Sequencing used peripheral blood, obtained 28 days after the second AZD1222 dose. The receptors here all came from an adult who received the AZD1222 COVID-19 vaccine. CDR3s include the opening cysteine and the closing phenylalanine or tryptophan. A D gene is named only where the DNA matches it firmly. Only part of the rows carry a size: once, few, many, or a class if the clone is expanded.

clone_size: -
d_call: TRBD1
v_call: TRBV7-9
j_call: TRBJ2-7
cdr3_aa: CASSLGSGTGGQYF
cdr3_nt: TGTGCCAGCAGCTTAGGGAGTGGGACAGGCGGGCAGTACTTC

clone_size: -
d_call: TRBD1
v_call: TRBV10-1
j_call: TRBJ1-1
cdr3_aa: CASKPRQGAFTEAFF
cdr3_nt: TGCGCCAGCAAGCCCCGACAGGGGGCGTTCACTGAAGCTTTCTTT

clone_size: few
d_call: -
v_call: TRBV20-1
j_call: TRBJ2-2
cdr3_aa: CSADFAGELFF
cdr3_nt: TGCAGTGCTGACTTTGCCGGGGAGCTGTTTTTT

clone_size: -
d_call: -
v_call: TRBV11-1
j_call: TRBJ2-1
cdr3_aa: CASSFQGVLADEQFF
cdr3_nt: TGTGCCAGCAGCTTCCAAGGGGTCCTCGCGGATGAGCAGTTCTTC

clone_size: -
d_call: -
v_call: TRBV2
j_call: TRBJ1-2
cdr3_aa: CASSESVYTF
cdr3_nt: TGTGCCAGCAGTGAAAGTGTCTACACCTTC

clone_size: -
d_call: -
v_call: TRBV5-1
j_call: TRBJ2-1
cdr3_aa: CASSFLAPTYNEQFF
cdr3_nt: TGCGCCAGCAGCTTCCTAGCCCCCACCTACAATGAGCAGTTCTTC

clone_size: -
d_call: TRBD1
v_call: TRBV6-5
j_call: TRBJ2-1
cdr3_aa: CASTGGGTVYNEQFF
cdr3_nt: TGTGCCAGCACCGGTGGTGGGACAGTCTACAATGAGCAGTTCTTC

clone_size: -
d_call: -
v_call: TRBV21-1
j_call: TRBJ2-4
cdr3_aa: CASSNGTILNIQYF
cdr3_nt: TGTGCCAGCAGCAATGGGACAATTTTAAACATTCAGTACTTC

clone_size: -
d_call: TRBD2
v_call: TRBV7-9
j_call: TRBJ2-1
cdr3_aa: CASSLDGQGWASGYNEQFF
cdr3_nt: TGTGCCAGCAGCTTAGATGGTCAGGGTTGGGCTAGCGGTTACAATGAGCAGTTCTTC

clone_size: -
d_call: -
v_call: TRBV21-1
j_call: TRBJ1-2
cdr3_aa: CASSAGRSYGYTF
cdr3_nt: TGTGCCAGCAGCGCGGGCCGCAGCTATGGCTACACCTTC

clone_size: -
d_call: TRBD1
v_call: TRBV7-2
j_call: TRBJ2-3
cdr3_aa: CASSKTRDRGADTQYF
cdr3_nt: TGTGCCAGCAGTAAAACAAGGGACAGGGGCGCAGATACGCAGTATTTT

clone_size: -
d_call: -
v_call: TRBV28
j_call: TRBJ1-2
cdr3_aa: CASSRPSNYGYTF
cdr3_nt: TGTGCCAGCAGTCGACCTTCTAACTATGGCTACACCTTC

clone_size: -
d_call: -
v_call: TRBV11-2
j_call: TRBJ1-5
cdr3_aa: CASSYGGFRPQHF
cdr3_nt: TGTGCCAGCAGCTATGGGGGGTTTAGGCCCCAGCATTTT

clone_size: -
d_call: -
v_call: TRBV28
j_call: TRBJ1-2
cdr3_aa: CASRTQARYGYTF
cdr3_nt: TGTGCCAGCAGGACTCAGGCGCGTTATGGCTACACCTTC

clone_size: -
d_call: -
v_call: TRBV30
j_call: TRBJ2-6
cdr3_aa: CAWNPGNSGANVLTF
cdr3_nt: TGTGCCTGGAATCCTGGGAACTCTGGGGCCAACGTCCTGACTTTC

clone_size: -
d_call: -
v_call: TRBV29-1
j_call: TRBJ1-1
cdr3_aa: CSVTGPARGGDTEAFF
cdr3_nt: TGCAGCGTTACCGGGCCAGCCAGGGGAGGGGACACTGAAGCTTTCTTT

clone_size: -
d_call: -
v_call: TRBV11-3
j_call: TRBJ2-5
cdr3_aa: CASSIGEQETQYF
cdr3_nt: TGTGCCAGCAGCATAGGCGAACAAGAGACCCAGTACTTC

clone_size: -
d_call: -
v_call: TRBV27
j_call: TRBJ2-1
cdr3_aa: CASSHSNNEQFF
cdr3_nt: TGTGCCAGCAGCCACAGCAACAATGAGCAGTTCTTC

clone_size: -
d_call: TRBD1
v_call: TRBV20-1
j_call: TRBJ1-2
cdr3_aa: CSASVNRGFGYTF
cdr3_nt: TGCAGTGCTAGTGTCAACAGGGGATTTGGCTACACCTTC

clone_size: -
d_call: -
v_call: TRBV3-1/TRBV3-2
j_call: TRBJ1-6
cdr3_aa: CASNRQEGGGSPLHF
cdr3_nt: TGTGCCAGCAATCGACAGGAGGGGGGTGGGTCACCCCTCCACTTT

clone_size: few
d_call: TRBD1
v_call: TRBV4-2
j_call: TRBJ2-7
cdr3_aa: CASSQDWGTGTYEQYF
cdr3_nt: TGTGCCAGCAGCCAAGATTGGGGGACAGGTACCTACGAGCAGTACTTC

clone_size: -
d_call: TRBD2
v_call: TRBV7-2
j_call: TRBJ2-3
cdr3_aa: CASSYSGGAADTQYF
cdr3_nt: TGTGCCAGTAGCTATAGCGGGGGGGCGGCGGATACGCAGTATTTT

clone_size: -
d_call: TRBD1
v_call: TRBV6-5
j_call: TRBJ2-6
cdr3_aa: CASRTGGSGANVLTF
cdr3_nt: TGTGCCAGCCGGACAGGGGGCTCTGGGGCCAACGTCCTGACTTTC

clone_size: -
d_call: TRBD1
v_call: TRBV6-5
j_call: TRBJ1-1
cdr3_aa: CASSPLDRINTEAFF
cdr3_nt: TGTGCCAGCAGTCCCTTGGACAGGATTAACACTGAAGCTTTCTTT

clone_size: -
d_call: -
v_call: TRBV28
j_call: TRBJ1-2
cdr3_aa: CASRPGVQTYGYTF
cdr3_nt: TGTGCCAGCAGGCCAGGTGTACAGACCTATGGCTACACCTTC

clone_size: -
d_call: TRBD1
v_call: TRBV15
j_call: TRBJ2-7
cdr3_aa: CATSSYPTGRGSYEQYF
cdr3_nt: TGTGCCACCAGCAGCTACCCGACAGGGCGAGGCTCCTACGAGCAGTACTTC

clone_size: -
d_call: TRBD2
v_call: TRBV7-8
j_call: TRBJ2-1
cdr3_aa: CASSKSGGAYNEQFF
cdr3_nt: TGTGCCAGCAGCAAAAGCGGGGGGGCCTACAATGAGCAGTTCTTC

clone_size: -
d_call: -
v_call: TRBV25-1
j_call: TRBJ1-2
cdr3_aa: CASSATGTYGYTF
cdr3_nt: TGTGCCAGCAGTGCAACAGGGACTTATGGCTACACCTTC

clone_size: -
d_call: -
v_call: TRBV11-2
j_call: TRBJ2-5
cdr3_aa: CASSLVGGFTETQYF
cdr3_nt: TGTGCCAGCAGCTTGGTCGGTGGCTTTACAGAGACCCAGTACTTC

clone_size: -
d_call: -
v_call: TRBV5-6
j_call: TRBJ2-5
cdr3_aa: CASSLIRRQKETQYF
cdr3_nt: TGTGCCAGCAGCTTGATTAGGCGACAGAAAGAGACCCAGTACTTC

clone_size: -
d_call: -
v_call: TRBV12-5
j_call: TRBJ2-6
cdr3_aa: CASGLATSLGANVLTF
cdr3_nt: TGTGCTAGTGGTTTGGCCACATCGCTCGGGGCCAACGTCCTGACTTTC

clone_size: -
d_call: TRBD1
v_call: TRBV6-5
j_call: TRBJ1-1
cdr3_aa: CASSYQGAATEAFF
cdr3_nt: TGTGCCAGCAGTTACCAGGGGGCGGCCACTGAAGCTTTCTTT

clone_size: -
d_call: -
v_call: TRBV7-9
j_call: TRBJ1-6
cdr3_aa: CASSLTGALDSPLHF
cdr3_nt: TGTGCCAGCAGCTTAACCGGGGCTTTGGATTCACCCCTCCACTTT

clone_size: -
d_call: -
v_call: TRBV10-3
j_call: TRBJ2-2
cdr3_aa: CAISGWGTTNTGELFF
cdr3_nt: TGTGCCATCAGTGGTTGGGGTACCACGAACACCGGGGAGCTGTTTTTT

clone_size: once
d_call: -
v_call: TRBV5-1
j_call: TRBJ1-5
cdr3_aa: CASSVGHQGRNQPQHF
cdr3_nt: TGCGCCAGCAGCGTAGGACACCAGGGACGGAATCAGCCCCAGCATTTT

clone_size: -
d_call: -
v_call: TRBV7-8
j_call: TRBJ1-5
cdr3_aa: CASSLVGGNQPQHF
cdr3_nt: TGTGCCAGCAGCTTAGTGGGGGGCAATCAGCCCCAGCATTTT

clone_size: -
d_call: -
v_call: TRBV19
j_call: TRBJ1-5
cdr3_aa: CASSEVDHNQPQHF
cdr3_nt: TGTGCCAGTAGTGAGGTCGACCACAATCAGCCCCAGCATTTT

clone_size: once
d_call: TRBD1
v_call: TRBV4-1
j_call: TRBJ1-4
cdr3_aa: CASSLSTGQSNEKLFF
cdr3_nt: TGCGCCAGCAGTCTTAGCACGGGACAGAGTAATGAAAAACTGTTTTTT

clone_size: -
d_call: -
v_call: TRBV3-1/TRBV3-2
j_call: TRBJ2-7
cdr3_aa: CASSQGRGYEQYF
cdr3_nt: TGTGCCAGCAGCCAAGGAAGGGGTTACGAGCAGTACTTC

clone_size: -
d_call: -
v_call: TRBV10-3
j_call: TRBJ2-7
cdr3_aa: CATQPPNMGEQYF
cdr3_nt: TGTGCCACCCAGCCTCCTAACATGGGCGAGCAGTACTTC

clone_size: -
d_call: TRBD1
v_call: TRBV2
j_call: TRBJ2-7
cdr3_aa: CASTGQGLVYEQYF
cdr3_nt: TGTGCCAGCACCGGACAGGGGTTAGTCTACGAGCAGTACTTC

clone_size: -
d_call: -
v_call: TRBV30
j_call: TRBJ2-3
cdr3_aa: CAWTPAVGTDTQYF
cdr3_nt: TGTGCCTGGACCCCCGCAGTTGGAACAGATACGCAGTATTTT

clone_size: -
d_call: -
v_call: TRBV5-6
j_call: TRBJ1-2
cdr3_aa: CASTLRGGFDGYTF
cdr3_nt: TGTGCCAGCACTCTCCGTGGGGGCTTCGATGGCTACACCTTC

clone_size: -
d_call: TRBD1
v_call: TRBV29-1
j_call: TRBJ1-4
cdr3_aa: CSVEVFSDRAEKLFF
cdr3_nt: TGCAGCGTTGAAGTGTTCTCGGACAGGGCGGAAAAACTGTTTTTT

clone_size: few
d_call: TRBD1
v_call: TRBV2
j_call: TRBJ2-5
cdr3_aa: CASSGRHRGGETQYF
cdr3_nt: TGTGCCAGCAGTGGCAGGCACAGGGGTGGAGAGACCCAGTACTTC

clone_size: once
d_call: -
v_call: TRBV28
j_call: TRBJ1-6
cdr3_aa: CASSLGGTNSPLHF
cdr3_nt: TGTGCCAGCAGTTTAGGGGGGACGAATTCACCCCTCCACTTT

clone_size: -
d_call: -
v_call: TRBV14
j_call: TRBJ2-5
cdr3_aa: CASSQQHGYQETQYF
cdr3_nt: TGTGCCAGCAGCCAACAACACGGGTACCAAGAGACCCAGTACTTC

clone_size: -
d_call: TRBD2
v_call: TRBV7-9
j_call: TRBJ2-1
cdr3_aa: CASSLAYGGVYNEQFF
cdr3_nt: TGTGCCAGCAGCTTAGCTTACGGGGGGGTGTACAATGAGCAGTTCTTC

clone_size: -
d_call: TRBD1
v_call: TRBV19
j_call: TRBJ2-5
cdr3_aa: CASSNDRGQETQYF
cdr3_nt: TGTGCCAGTAGTAATGACAGGGGGCAAGAGACCCAGTACTTC

clone_size: -
d_call: TRBD1
v_call: TRBV11-3
j_call: TRBJ2-7
cdr3_aa: CASSLGGQGLYEQYF
cdr3_nt: TGTGCCAGCAGCTTAGGTGGACAGGGCCTCTACGAGCAGTACTTC

clone_size: -
d_call: -
v_call: TRBV6-2/TRBV6-3
j_call: TRBJ2-3
cdr3_aa: CASSLPTGSTDTQYF
cdr3_nt: TGTGCCAGCAGTCTCCCGACAGGTAGCACAGATACGCAGTATTTT

clone_size: -
d_call: -
v_call: TRBV4-1
j_call: TRBJ1-2
cdr3_aa: CASSTAANYGYTF
cdr3_nt: TGCGCCAGCAGCACGGCCGCTAACTATGGCTACACCTTC

clone_size: -
d_call: -
v_call: TRBV21-1
j_call: TRBJ2-1
cdr3_aa: CASSSRDWEEGEQFF
cdr3_nt: TGTGCCAGCAGCTCCAGGGACTGGGAGGAGGGTGAGCAGTTCTTC

clone_size: -
d_call: TRBD2
v_call: TRBV19
j_call: TRBJ2-1
cdr3_aa: CAIAPGGASYNEQFF
cdr3_nt: TGTGCCATAGCCCCCGGGGGGGCGTCCTACAATGAGCAGTTCTTC

clone_size: -
d_call: TRBD1
v_call: TRBV2
j_call: TRBJ1-1
cdr3_aa: CASSEGQGPTDTEAFF
cdr3_nt: TGTGCCAGCAGTGAGGGACAGGGTCCCACCGACACTGAAGCTTTCTTT

clone_size: -
d_call: -
v_call: TRBV29-1
j_call: TRBJ1-1
cdr3_aa: CSVASGWGIEAFF
cdr3_nt: TGCAGCGTTGCATCTGGGTGGGGGATTGAAGCTTTCTTT

clone_size: -
d_call: TRBD1
v_call: TRBV10-3
j_call: TRBJ2-2
cdr3_aa: CAISGRGTGELFF
cdr3_nt: TGTGCCATCAGTGGCAGGGGGACCGGGGAGCTGTTTTTT